The clone carrying this T cell receptor (beta chain) was seen just once. Participants had their cohort set by participant-reported clinical history. This record belongs to a study of blood T cell repertoires in COVID-19. Germline V gene lookup returns CDR1 MRHNA and CDR2 SNTAGT. V lost 3 bases and J lost 6, with 13 bases in between. The CDR3 loop spans 14 amino acids. Assay used: immunoSEQ multiplex PCR; TCRdb lists only in-frame clones, some missing. The data hold some 300,000 clones, with roughly 90% observed a single time. This receptor was obtained from a woman aged 30 to 39 who had recovered from COVID-19. Source material: PBMCs or T cells enriched from blood (not recorded which). The chain is built from TRBV6-4 and TRBJ2-3, with D unclear. The CDR3 DNA follows: TGTGCCAGCAGTGAGCAGACGTTCGGGGATACGCAGTATTTT. This gives the protein CASSEQTFGDTQYF.